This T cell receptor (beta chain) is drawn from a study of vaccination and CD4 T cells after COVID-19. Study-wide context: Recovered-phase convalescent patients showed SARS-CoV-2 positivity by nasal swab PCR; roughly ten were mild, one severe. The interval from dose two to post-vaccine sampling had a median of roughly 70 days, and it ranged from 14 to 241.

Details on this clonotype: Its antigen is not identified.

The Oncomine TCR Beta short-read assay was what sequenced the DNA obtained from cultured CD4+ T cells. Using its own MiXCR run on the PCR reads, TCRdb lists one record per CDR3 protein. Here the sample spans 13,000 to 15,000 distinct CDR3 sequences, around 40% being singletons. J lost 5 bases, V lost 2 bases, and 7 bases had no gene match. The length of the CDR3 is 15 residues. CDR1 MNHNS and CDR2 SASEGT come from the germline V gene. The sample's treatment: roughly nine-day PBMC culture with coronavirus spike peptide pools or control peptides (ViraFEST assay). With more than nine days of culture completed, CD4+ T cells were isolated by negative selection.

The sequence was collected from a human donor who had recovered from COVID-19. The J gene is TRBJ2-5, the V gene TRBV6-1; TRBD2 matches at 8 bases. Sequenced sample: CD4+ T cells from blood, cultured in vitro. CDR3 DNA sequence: TGTGCCAGCAGTGAATCGGTAGCGGGGAGGGAGACCCAGTACTTC. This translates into CASSESVAGRETQYF.